The 20 T cell receptor beta chains in this list originate from one sample, sequenced in a study of blood T cells in healthy people across ages. The second PCR ran about 6 to 12 cycles with a sample-barcoded 5' primer and J-beta primers. TCRdb called the 5' RACE reads again in MiXCR, with one record for every CDR3 protein. The sample holds approximately 780,000 distinct CDR3 sequences, approximately 24% seen once. This sample also belongs to another study, concerning T cells of mothers and their children.

Sequenced material: blood. These TCRs come from a boy younger than 18 in good health.

The V gene is TRBV6-4, the J gene TRBJ2-1; 13 nucleotides align to TRBD2. Germline CDR1 and CDR2: MRHNA and SNTAGT. The CDR3 runs 16 residues. The V segment lost 2 bases and the J segment 11 bases; nucleotides outside the gene matches: 9. CDR3 protein: CASSDRRLAGGGKQFF. In nucleotides, the CDR3 is TGTGCCAGCAGTGACCGTCGACTAGCGGGGGGAGGTAAGCAGTTCTTC.

This clonotype has just a few counts. The chain is built from TRBV11-2 and TRBJ2-5; D perhaps matches TRBD1 (6 bases). CDR3 length equals 16 residues. Germline V gene sequence: CDR1 SGHAT, CDR2 FQNNGV. V dropped 3 bases and J dropped 5 bases, with 19 bases sitting between them. CDR3 DNA sequence: TGTGCCAGCAGCTTCTCGGCAGGGGCCTGGGGGGAGACCCAGTACTTC. This codes for CASSFSAGAWGETQYF.

The table lists this clonotype with a few counts. V and J are TRBV5-5 and TRBJ1-6, with TRBD1 as a possible D gene (5 bases). The CDR3 spans 17 residues. V lost 5 bases and J lost 0, with 15 bases in between. Germline CDR1 is SGHKS and CDR2 is YYEKEE (reference sequence). The CDR3 bases are TGTGCCAGCAGTCCCAGGGCAGTAAGCTCCTATAATTCACCCCTCCACTTT. It encodes CASSPRAVSSYNSPLHF.

The chain recombines TRBV29-1 with TRBJ2-3; 7 bases align to TRBD2. Looked up from germline, CDR1 is SQVTM and CDR2 is ANQGSEA. The CDR3 totals 13 residues. The ends lost 8 bases at V and 2 bases at J; junction bases unmatched: 7. This CDR3 is CSCREDDTDTQYF. The CDR3 DNA reads as TGCAGCTGCCGGGAGGATGACACAGATACGCAGTATTTT.

This chain uses TRBV7-9 with TRBJ2-2; D perhaps matches TRBD1 (6 bases). Trimming pared 5 bases from V and 1 base from J, leaving 8 bases between. This CDR3 region has 14 residues. CDR1 is SEHNR and CDR2 is FQNEAQ in the germline V gene (reference sequence). In DNA, the CDR3 is TGTGCCAGCAGCAAGGGACAGAACACCGGGGAGCTGTTTTTT. Amino acids: CASSKGQNTGELFF.

This chain connects TRBV5-1 to TRBJ2-7; tentatively, D is TRBD1 or TRBD2 (6 bases each). Germline assignment: CDR1 SGHRS and CDR2 YFSETQ. V was clipped by 1 base and J by 6 bases, with 11 bases between them. The CDR3 loop spans 13 amino acids. The CDR3 region is CASSLQGRREQYF. CDR3 DNA sequence: TGCGCCAGCAGCTTGCAGGGGAGGCGCGAGCAGTACTTC.

This chain links TRBV7-6 with TRBJ2-1, with 9 bases identical to TRBD2. CDR1 is SGHVS and CDR2 is FNYEAQ in the germline V gene. Trimming took 1 base from V and 10 from J; bases not matched to a gene: 11. The CDR3 is made up of 16 amino acids. The CDR3 coding sequence is TGTGCCAGCAGCTTAGGGGGGCTAGCGGGGATACAGGAGCAGTTCTTC. As protein: CASSLGGLAGIQEQFF.

CDR3 nucleotides: TGTGCCTGGAAGTTGGGGACAGGGTCGGGCTATGGCTACACCTTC. It encodes CAWKLGTGSGYGYTF. The chain couples TRBV30 to TRBJ1-2; 9 positions agree with TRBD1. Trimming took 4 bases from V and 4 from J; bases not matched to a gene: 10. The CDR3 is 15 amino acids. Germline loops: CDR1 GTSNPN, CDR2 SVGIG (reference sequence).

A note on this clonotype: One junction end disagrees with the germline gene, perhaps due to a read error. The V gene is TRBV29-1, the J gene TRBJ2-5, with a tentative D call TRBD1 (5 bases). Germline V CDR1 and CDR2: SQVTM, ANQGSEA. CDR3 size: 11 residues. The CDR3 coding sequence is TGCAGCGAGACAGTCCAAGAGACCCTGTACTTC. Translated: CSETVQETLYF.

There are a few counts of this clonotype. The chain links TRBV5-1 to TRBJ2-5; 9 nucleotides align to TRBD1. Per the germline V gene, CDR1 is SGHRS and CDR2 is YFSETQ. Trimming cost V 3 bases and J 5 bases; bases outside gene matches: 8. The CDR3 is made up of 15 amino acids. CDR3 nucleotide sequence: TGCGCCAGCAGCTGGGGAGGGGACAGGGCCGAGACCCAGTACTTC. Translating it yields CASSWGGDRAETQYF.

The CDR3 sequence is CSLEQGAGETQYF. The CDR3 DNA follows: TGCAGCTTGGAACAGGGGGCGGGAGAGACCCAGTACTTC. The V and J genes are TRBV29-1 and TRBJ2-5; 9 positions agree with TRBD1. Germline assignment: CDR1 SQVTM and CDR2 ANQGSEA. Losses at the gene ends were 8 bases for V and 4 bases for J; bases not matched to a gene: 8. The CDR3 sequence is 13 residues long.

This clonotype was seen a handful of times. The chain joins TRBV19 to TRBJ2-3; D is possibly TRBD2 (6 bases). Germline V gives CDR1 LNHDA, CDR2 SQIVND (reference sequence). The CDR3 has 15 residues. Trimming cost V 5 bases and J 4 bases, with 16 bases left between them. The chain's CDR3 is CASSHPAEGSDTQYF. The CDR3 nucleotides are TGTGCCAGTAGTCACCCAGCGGAGGGGTCAGATACGCAGTATTTT.

V is TRBV5-5 and J is TRBJ1-4; D is uncertain. V lost 0 bases, J lost 8 bases, and 11 bases lay in between. Germline CDR1 is SGHKS and CDR2 is YYEKEE (reference sequence). This CDR3 has 14 amino acids. This CDR3 is CASSLVGLREKLFF. CDR3 coding DNA: TGTGCCAGCAGCTTGGTGGGGTTACGAGAAAAACTGTTTTTT. Filled out from reference TRBV5-5 and TRBJ1-4, the complete variable domain reads DAGVTQSPTHLIKTRGQQVTLRCSPISGHKSVSWYQQVLGQGPQFIFQYYEKEERGRGNFPDRFSARQFPNYSSELNVNALLLGDSALYLCASSLVGLREKLFFGSGTQLSVL.

This clonotype was observed a few times. V and J are TRBV4-1 and TRBJ2-6; 10 nucleotides align to TRBD1. V lost 0 bases, J lost 4 bases, and 9 bases stayed unmatched. This CDR3 contains 19 residues. CDR1 is MGHRA, CDR2 YSYEKL, per germline. The CDR3 loop is CASSQDQATGGIGANVLTF. In DNA, the CDR3 is TGCGCCAGCAGCCAAGATCAGGCGACAGGGGGCATCGGGGCCAACGTCCTGACTTTC.

This clonotype has more than one count but fewer than ten. The chain combines TRBV15 with TRBJ2-7; TRBD1 agrees at 7 bases. The CDR3 sequence is 14 residues long. Trimming at V came to 5 bases and at J to 0 bases, leaving 4 bases not matched to a gene. Germline V CDR1 and CDR2: LNHNV, YYDKDF (reference sequence). The CDR3 nucleotides are TGTGCCACCAGCCGAGGACAGGACTCCTACGAGCAGTACTTC. This codes for CATSRGQDSYEQYF.

The chain carries TRBV3-1 and TRBJ2-1; 7 nucleotides match TRBD2. Gene TRBJ2-7 matches the end of the DNA better, so the J call may be wrong. Germline V gene data show CDR1 as LGHDT and CDR2 as YNNKEL (reference sequence). The CDR3 is made up of 15 amino acids. CDR3 sequence (DNA): TGTGCCAGCAGCCAAGATCGGTGGGGCGGGAGAGAGCAGTACTTC. The encoded protein is CASSQDRWGGREQYF.

This clonotype turned up a few times. J is TRBJ1-1 and V is TRBV5-1; no reliable D call. Germline lookup yields CDR1 SGHRS and CDR2 YFSETQ. The CDR3 length is 16 residues. Trimming pared 1 base from V and 6 bases from J, leaving 19 bases between. CDR3 nucleotide sequence: TGCGCCAGCAGCTTGAGTCGTCGGCGGCGCCAGGCTGAAGCTTTCTTT. Protein: CASSLSRRRRQAEAFF.

In its sample, this clonotype was seen a few times. CDR3 coding DNA: TGCAGCGTTGGAAGGACAGAATCCTACGAGCAGTACTTC. Amino acids: CSVGRTESYEQYF. The chain employs TRBV29-1 and TRBJ2-7; D is possibly TRBD1 (6 bases). CDR1 is SQVTM and CDR2 is ANQGSEA in the germline V gene. The V end was cut by 4 bases, the J end by 1 base, with 11 bases between. This CDR3 has 13 amino acids.

This chain uses TRBV20-1 with TRBJ1-3; D is possibly TRBD1 (6 bases). Germline-derived CDR1 and CDR2 are DFQATT and SNEGSKA (reference sequence). This CDR3 contains 13 residues. Trimming took off 4 bases at V and 0 bases at J, with 7 bases between the two ends. The CDR3 nucleotides read TGCAGTGCTAAGGGGGGCTCTGGAAACACCATATATTTT. This sequence encodes CSAKGGSGNTIYF.

In its sample, this clonotype was seen a few times. This chain uses TRBV20-1 with TRBJ2-5; 11 bases map to TRBD2. The CDR3 is 15 amino acids. Germline-derived CDR1 and CDR2 are DFQATT and SNEGSKA (reference sequence). The V and J ends lost 3 bases and 5 bases, in that order; junction bases with no gene match: 8. The CDR3 spells CSARDSGGAEETQYF. The CDR3 nucleotides read TGCAGTGCTAGGGATAGCGGGGGGGCTGAGGAGACCCAGTACTTC.